This T cell receptor beta chain originates from a study of patients and donors after allogeneic stem cell transplantation. A single record per CDR3 protein comes from TCRdb applying MiXCR to the RT-PCR reads. The sample has about 960,000 distinct CDR3 sequences, about a sixth seen once. Only a few counts were recorded for this clonotype. V gave up 7 bases and J gave up 7 bases, with 13 bases separating them. Germline CDR1 and CDR2: SNHLY and FYNNEI. The CDR3 has 12 amino acids. The clonotype originates from a human donor who was either an allogeneic HSCT recipient or a stem cell or donor lymphocyte infusion donor (not recorded which). It is not recorded whose cells these are; they may come from a transplant donor. This chain joins TRBV2 and TRBJ2-5, with a tentative D call TRBD1 (6 bases). The sample comprised blood, either unsorted or a sorted T cell fraction (not recorded which). The CDR3 sequence: CASTGQLGTQYF. Written as DNA, the CDR3 is TGTGCCAGCACCGGACAGTTGGGGACCCAGTACTTC.